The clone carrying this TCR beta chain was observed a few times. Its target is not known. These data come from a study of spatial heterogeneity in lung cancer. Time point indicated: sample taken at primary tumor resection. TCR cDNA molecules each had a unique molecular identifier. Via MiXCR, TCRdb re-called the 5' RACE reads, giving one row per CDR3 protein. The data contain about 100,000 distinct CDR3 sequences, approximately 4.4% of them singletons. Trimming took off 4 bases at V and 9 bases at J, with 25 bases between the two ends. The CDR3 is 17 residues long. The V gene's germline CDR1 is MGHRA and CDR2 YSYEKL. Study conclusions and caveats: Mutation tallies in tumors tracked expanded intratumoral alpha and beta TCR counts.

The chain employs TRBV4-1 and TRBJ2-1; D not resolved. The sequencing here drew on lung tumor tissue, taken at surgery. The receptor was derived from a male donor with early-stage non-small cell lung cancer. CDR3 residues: CASSLTGRTRAFGEQFF. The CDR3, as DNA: TGCGCCAGCAGCCTAACCGGGCGGACCCGGGCCTTTGGTGAGCAGTTCTTC.